Sequencing of this T cell receptor beta chain was carried out in a study of cytomegalovirus exposure and HLA in healthy donors. This clone was counted once. TCRdb's table, derived via immunoSEQ multiplex PCR, lists solely in-frame clones and lacks some. The repertoire holds some 84,000 clones, under 95% seen once, with around 2.1% in the top ten. The sequenced material came from PBMCs. This clonotype was obtained from a man in his thirties or forties in good health and CMV-seronegative.

CDR3 bases: TGTGCCACCAGCAGACACGGCTGGACGTCGGGAAAAATCGGGTCCCAGCATTTT. Amino acids: CATSRHGWTSGKIGSQHF. The gene calls are TRBV15 and TRBJ1-5; no clear D. The germline V gene has CDR1 LNHNV and CDR2 YYDKDF (reference sequence). The CDR3 is made up of 18 amino acids. Trimming removed 2 bases at V and 11 bases at J, with 28 bases between.